This section outlines one T cell receptor beta chain sequence together with its context. Its antigen is unidentified. This sample was included in a study of cytomegalovirus exposure and HLA in healthy donors. Donors sampled were nominally healthy, though unrecorded immune exposures were likely. General study points: Immune exposure data for these donors was limited to CMV serostatus. Most TCR sequences proved rare, with some public TCRs found in many donors. Later work showed greater clonal expansion in HLA-associated TCR beta chains than in equally common others.

The junction had 6 bases not matched to a gene; V was cut back by 6 bases and J by 7 bases. The CDR3 spans 15 residues. Looked up from germline, CDR1 is MDHEN and CDR2 is SYDVKM. Both 60 Vbeta primers and 13 Jbeta primers went into the PCR. Data came from immunoSEQ multiplex PCR; TCRdb stores just in-frame clones and leaves some out. The sample records about 170,000 clones, over 70% being singletons. The TCR was taken from a female donor in good health and CMV-seronegative. The sequencing sample was made of PBMCs. The rearrangement joins TRBV28 to TRBJ2-7, with 16 bases identical to TRBD2. The CDR3, as DNA: TGTGCCAGCAGAGGGACTAGCGGGAGGGCGGGGGAGCAGTACTTC. Protein sequence: CASRGTSGRAGEQYF.